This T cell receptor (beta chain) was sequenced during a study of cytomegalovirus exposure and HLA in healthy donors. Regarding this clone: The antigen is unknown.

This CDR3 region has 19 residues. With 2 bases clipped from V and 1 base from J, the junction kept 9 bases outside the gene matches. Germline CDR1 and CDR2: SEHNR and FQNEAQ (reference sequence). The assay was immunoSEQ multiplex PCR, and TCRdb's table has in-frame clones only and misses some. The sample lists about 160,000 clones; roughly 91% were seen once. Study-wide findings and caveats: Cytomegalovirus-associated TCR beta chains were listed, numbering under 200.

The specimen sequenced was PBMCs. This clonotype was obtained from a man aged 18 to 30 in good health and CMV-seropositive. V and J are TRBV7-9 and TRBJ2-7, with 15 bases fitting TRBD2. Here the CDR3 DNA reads TGTGCCAGCAGCTTAAAGGGACTAGCGGGAGGTGAAGGATCCTACGAGCAGTACTTC. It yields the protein CASSLKGLAGGEGSYEQYF.